Below are 2 T cell receptor beta chains sequenced from a single sample in a study of PD-1 blockade in classical Hodgkin lymphoma. Libraries were prepared by immunoSEQ multiplex PCR; TCRdb keeps only in-frame clonotypes and omits some of them. Of about 21,000 clones in the sample, about 94% were seen once. The time point is: newly diagnosed, previously untreated cHL patient sample. The specimen sequenced was peripheral blood mononuclear cells (PBMCs). The receptors here all came from a human donor with classical Hodgkin lymphoma.

The chain is built from TRBV4-1 and TRBJ1-6; D might be TRBD1 (6 bases). Germline CDR1 MGHRA, CDR2 YSYEKL. The CDR3 totals 14 residues. The germline V and J ends were trimmed by 2 bases and 9 bases, with 11 bases remaining between them. For the CDR3, the DNA is TGCGCCAGCAGCCAAAAGGGGGTAACTTCACCCCTCCACTTT. Protein product: CASSQKGVTSPLHF.

The V and J genes are TRBV19 and TRBJ2-3; 8 bases map to TRBD1. Trimming took 3 bases from V and 5 from J; bases not matched to a gene: 7. The CDR3 contains 15 residues. CDR1 and CDR2 from the germline V gene are LNHDA and SQIVND (reference sequence). The CDR3 here is CASSIRQGWIDTQYF. For the CDR3, the DNA is TGTGCCAGTAGTATTCGACAGGGGTGGATAGATACGCAGTATTTT.